The rows below give T cell receptor beta chains drawn from one sample of a study of STAT5B mutations in CD4+ large granular lymphocyte leukemia. Sequencing used immunoSEQ multiplex PCR; TCRdb keeps in-frame clones, though not all of them. This table has tens of thousands of clones, approximately 71% appearing once. Source material: CD4+ T cells from blood buffy coats. The receptors were sampled from a human donor in good health. Both conserved end residues are part of each CDR3. A D gene is named only where the DNA matches it firmly. Size values are once, few and many counts, or a class for expanded clones, and some rows have none.

v_call,j_call,clone_size,d_call,cdr3_aa,cdr3_nt
TRBV4-3,TRBJ2-3,once,NA,CASSQGLWSTDTQYF,TGCGCCAGCAGCCAAGGACTGTGGAGCACAGATACGCAGTATTTT
TRBV7-2,TRBJ1-4,NA,NA,CASSLARTTNEKLFF,TGTGCCAGCAGCTTAGCACGGACAACTAATGAAAAACTGTTTTTT
TRBV10-3,TRBJ2-1,once,NA,CAISDRDRGIHNEQFF,TGTGCCATCAGTGACCGGGACCGTGGTATCCACAACGAGCAGTTCTTC
TRBV10-3,TRBJ1-1,NA,NA,CAISEFRDTEAFF,TGTGCCATCAGTGAGTTCAGGGACACTGAAGCTTTCTTT
TRBV6-1,TRBJ1-1,NA,NA,CASRPNQPRGEAFF,TGTGCCAGCAGACCCAACCAGCCCAGGGGTGAAGCTTTCTTT
TRBV5-1,TRBJ2-5,NA,NA,CASSFAIFSGLVKEETQYF,TGCGCCAGCAGCTTTGCCATTTTCAGCGGGCTGGTAAAGGAGGAGACCCAGTACTTC
TRBV5-1,TRBJ2-1,NA,TRBD2,CASSLAQSAGAPDNEQFF,TGCGCCAGCAGCTTGGCCCAATCAGCGGGGGCTCCCGACAATGAGCAGTTCTTC
TRBV6-1,TRBJ2-5,NA,NA,CASSLRRSSETQYF,TGTGCCAGCAGTCTCCGACGTTCGTCAGAGACCCAGTACTTC
TRBV5-1,TRBJ2-4,NA,NA,CASSLVLNIQYF,TGCGCCAGCAGCTTGGTGCTAAACATTCAGTACTTC
TRBV5-8,TRBJ1-5,NA,TRBD1,CASRLTGGNGPQHF,TGTGCCAGCAGACTGACAGGGGGCAATGGGCCCCAGCATTTT
TRBV5-4,TRBJ2-7,NA,NA,CASSLHGGSSYEQYF,TGTGCCAGCAGCTTGCATGGGGGGAGCTCCTACGAGCAGTACTTC
TRBV2,TRBJ1-1,few,NA,CASSEEGYTEAFF,TGTGCCAGCAGTGAGGAAGGGTACACTGAAGCTTTCTTT
TRBV7-2,TRBJ1-6,few,NA,CASSLAGNSPLHF,TGTGCCAGCAGCTTAGCGGGTAATTCACCCCTCCACTTT
TRBV18,TRBJ1-4,NA,NA,CASSPGGNNEKLFF,TGTGCCAGCTCACCAGGGGGTAATAATGAAAAACTGTTTTTT
TRBV19,TRBJ2-2,NA,NA,CASESNTGELFF,TGTGCCAGCGAATCGAACACCGGGGAGCTGTTTTTT
TRBV7-9,TRBJ2-7,few,TRBD1,CASSQGTADYSYEQYF,TGTGCCAGCAGCCAAGGGACAGCAGATTACTCCTACGAGCAGTACTTC
TRBV27,TRBJ2-3,NA,NA,CASRSFGRGASTDTQYF,TGTGCCAGCAGAAGTTTTGGGCGGGGTGCTAGCACAGATACGCAGTATTTT
TRBV6-1,TRBJ1-6,NA,NA,CASRAEQGGSPLHF,TGTGCCAGCAGGGCGGAACAGGGTGGTTCACCCCTCCACTTT
TRBV10-3,TRBJ1-2,NA,TRBD1,CAITGDRSYGYTF,TGTGCCATCACGGGGGACAGGTCCTATGGCTACACCTTC
TRBV2,TRBJ2-3,NA,TRBD2,CASTKLAGGTDTQYF,TGTGCCAGCACTAAACTAGCGGGGGGAACAGATACGCAGTATTTT
TRBV5-1,TRBJ2-7,NA,TRBD1,CASSFSPGQGTHEQYF,TGCGCCAGCAGCTTCTCCCCGGGACAGGGGACGCACGAGCAGTACTTC
TRBV7-9,TRBJ2-2,NA,TRBD2,CASSLGDYHYTGELFF,TGTGCCAGCAGCTTAGGGGACTACCACTACACCGGGGAGCTGTTTTTT
TRBV19,TRBJ1-1,NA,NA,CASSALTGMNTEAFF,TGTGCCAGTAGTGCACTGACAGGTATGAACACTGAAGCTTTCTTT
TRBV13,TRBJ2-5,NA,NA,CASSFVDQETQYF,TGTGCCAGCAGCTTCGTCGACCAAGAGACCCAGTACTTC
TRBV7-3,TRBJ1-1,NA,TRBD1,CASSTQQGTEAFF,TGTGCCAGCAGCACGCAACAGGGGACTGAAGCTTTCTTT
TRBV19,TRBJ1-5,NA,NA,CASSIKPGTTEIFNQPQHF,TGTGCCAGTAGTATAAAACCGGGGACCACAGAGATTTTTAATCAGCCCCAGCATTTT
TRBV7-9,TRBJ1-1,few,TRBD1,CASNLDRESAEAFF,TGTGCCAGCAACCTTGACAGGGAATCCGCTGAAGCTTTCTTT
TRBV2,TRBJ2-3,NA,TRBD1,CASNSDRVDTQYF,TGTGCCAGCAATTCCGACAGGGTAGATACGCAGTATTTT
TRBV7-8,TRBJ2-7,NA,TRBD1,CASSLVGRGPHYEQYF,TGTGCCAGCAGCTTAGTGGGCAGGGGGCCCCATTACGAGCAGTACTTC
TRBV5-1,TRBJ1-4,NA,TRBD1,CASSHGQVNEKLFF,TGCGCCAGCAGCCATGGACAGGTGAATGAAAAACTGTTTTTT
TRBV27,TRBJ1-4,NA,TRBD1,CASSLQGVGVREKLFF,TGTGCCAGCAGTTTACAGGGGGTGGGGGTAAGGGAAAAACTGTTTTTT
TRBV27,TRBJ2-5,few,TRBD2,CASKQRGGLSGQETQYF,TGTGCCAGCAAACAGCGGGGGGGCCTCTCGGGGCAAGAGACCCAGTACTTC
TRBV5-6,TRBJ1-5,NA,NA,CASSLGGNPSNQPQHF,TGTGCCAGCAGCTTGGGAGGGAATCCTAGCAATCAGCCCCAGCATTTT
TRBV29-1,TRBJ2-5,NA,TRBD1,CSAPGQGETQYF,TGCAGCGCACCGGGACAGGGGGAGACCCAGTACTTC
TRBV7-9,TRBJ2-3,NA,TRBD2,CASSLAGGDTQYF,TGTGCCAGCAGCTTAGCGGGGGGGGATACGCAGTATTTT
TRBV5-1,TRBJ2-3,NA,NA,CASSSEIISTDTQYF,TGCGCCAGCAGCTCTGAGATAATAAGCACAGATACGCAGTATTTT
TRBV6-6,TRBJ2-3,NA,NA,CASSPKGDTQYF,TGTGCCAGCAGTCCCAAGGGAGATACGCAGTATTTT
TRBV7-2,TRBJ2-7,NA,NA,CASSAQGYEQYF,TGTGCCAGCAGTGCTCAGGGGTACGAGCAGTACTTC
TRBV27,TRBJ1-2,few,TRBD1,CASSFKGQGANYGYTF,TGTGCCAGCAGTTTCAAGGGACAGGGGGCAAACTATGGCTACACCTTC
TRBV11-3,TRBJ2-7,NA,NA,CASSLDGTTYEQYF,TGTGCCAGCAGCTTAGATGGGACCACCTACGAGCAGTACTTC
TRBV7-3,TRBJ2-5,NA,NA,CASSLNPPGVGETQYF,TGTGCCAGCAGCTTAAATCCCCCGGGGGTAGGGGAGACCCAGTACTTC
TRBV7-2,TRBJ1-3,once,NA,CASSFTSGNTIYF,TGTGCCAGCAGCTTTACCTCTGGAAACACCATATATTTT
TRBV5-8,TRBJ2-1,NA,TRBD2,CASSLHSGGASNEQFF,TGTGCCAGCAGCTTACATAGCGGGGGGGCCAGCAATGAGCAGTTCTTC
TRBV9,TRBJ2-1,NA,TRBD2,CASSFGTSGGGEQFF,TGTGCCAGCAGCTTCGGGACTAGCGGGGGTGGTGAGCAGTTCTTC
TRBV19,TRBJ2-2,NA,NA,CASRRAGELFF,TGTGCCAGTAGGAGAGCCGGGGAGCTGTTTTTT
TRBV7-3,TRBJ1-2,few,NA,CASSFGRDYGYTF,TGTGCCAGCAGCTTTGGCAGGGACTATGGCTACACCTTC
TRBV7-9,TRBJ2-7,NA,NA,CASSLAVVSYEQYF,TGTGCCAGCAGCTTAGCGGTTGTCAGCTACGAGCAGTACTTC
TRBV4-1,TRBJ1-6,NA,NA,CASSQEMWGSTSPLHF,TGCGCCAGCAGCCAAGAAATGTGGGGCAGCACATCACCCCTCCACTTT
TRBV27,TRBJ1-5,NA,NA,CATRAGNSNQPQHF,TGTGCCACCCGGGCAGGGAATAGCAATCAGCCCCAGCATTTT
TRBV7-6,TRBJ1-2,NA,NA,CASSPRPEGGYTF,TGTGCCAGCAGCCCACGGCCGGAGGGGGGCTACACCTTC
TRBV4-3,TRBJ2-7,NA,TRBD1,CASSLGTGDAYEQYF,TGCGCCAGCAGCCTAGGGACAGGGGATGCCTACGAGCAGTACTTC
TRBV7-3,TRBJ2-2,few,NA,CASSLGVQMSGELFF,TGTGCCAGCAGCTTAGGGGTACAGATGTCCGGGGAGCTGTTTTTT
TRBV7-2,TRBJ1-5,NA,TRBD1,CASSLGGQDNQPQHF,TGTGCCAGCAGCCTAGGGGGACAGGACAATCAGCCCCAGCATTTT
TRBV11-2,TRBJ2-5,NA,NA,CASSLLGQYQETQYF,TGTGCCAGCAGCTTACTTGGGCAGTACCAAGAGACCCAGTACTTC
TRBV11-3,TRBJ1-4,NA,NA,CASSPPEVGANEKLFF,TGTGCCAGCAGCCCCCCAGAAGTAGGCGCTAATGAAAAACTGTTTTTT
TRBV6-5,TRBJ1-1,few,TRBD1,CASRGTDAMNTEAFF,TGTGCCAGCAGAGGGACAGATGCTATGAACACTGAAGCTTTCTTT
TRBV4-2,TRBJ1-2,NA,NA,CASSQAQGGIYGYTF,TGTGCCAGCAGCCAAGCCCAGGGAGGGATCTATGGCTACACCTTC
TRBV7-2,TRBJ1-1,NA,NA,CASSLQLLNEAFF,TGTGCCAGCAGCTTACAACTGTTGAATGAAGCTTTCTTT
TRBV11-3,TRBJ2-5,NA,NA,CASSFAWSRGETQYF,TGTGCCAGCAGCTTTGCTTGGAGCCGCGGGGAGACCCAGTACTTC